The 13 T cell receptor beta chains given below trace back to one sample, sequenced in a study of OX40 agonist ivuxolimab in advanced cancers. Here immunoSEQ multiplex PCR was the method, and the copy in TCRdb shows in-frame clones only, minus some. The table records some 40,000 clones, roughly 90% of them present only once. Sample: CD4+ or CD8+ T cells sorted from blood, taken in a trial of the OX40 agonist ivuxolimab. Source of these receptors: an adult with an advanced solid tumor such as melanoma, head and neck, liver or kidney cancer.

This rearrangement joins TRBV5-6 to TRBJ2-1, with D perhaps matching TRBD1 (5 bases). In germline, CDR1 is SGHDT, CDR2 YYEEEE. V lost 0 bases and J lost 9, with 10 bases in between. The CDR3 is made up of 13 amino acids. The CDR3 DNA is TGTGCCAGCAGCTTGGAAGGGGCGGTTGAGCAGTTCTTC. Translated, it gives CASSLEGAVEQFF.

The chain joins TRBV10-2 to TRBJ2-1, with TRBD2 matching over 7 bases. Trimming at V came to 10 bases and at J to 3 bases, leaving 9 bases not matched to a gene. The germline gives CDR1 WSHSY, CDR2 SAAADI. The CDR3 has 14 amino acids. CDR3: CATQTSADYNEQFF. The CDR3 coding sequence is TGCGCCACCCAAACTAGCGCGGACTACAATGAGCAGTTCTTC.

V gene TRBV25-1 combines with J gene TRBJ2-3; no reliable D call. The CDR3 consists of 11 residues. With 6 bases removed from V and 6 bases from J, the gap between germline ends came to 7 bases. The germline gives CDR1 MGHDK, CDR2 SYGVNS. As DNA, the CDR3 is TGTGCCAGCAGCTATGTGGATACGCAGTATTTT. Encoded protein: CASSYVDTQYF.

The chain links TRBV29-1 to TRBJ1-1; D not resolved. The CDR3 loop spans 12 amino acids. The germline V gene encodes CDR1 SQVTM and CDR2 ANQGSEA. Between the trimmed V and J ends, which lost 1 base and 2 bases, there was a span of 5 bases. DNA of the CDR3: TGCAGCGTTGAAGGCCTAAACACTGAAGCTTTCTTT. It codes for CSVEGLNTEAFF.

The chain has TRBV2 and TRBJ2-1, with TRBD2 matching 12 bases. V lost 6 bases, J lost 4 bases, and 16 bases stayed unmatched. The CDR3 has 19 amino acids. The germline V gene has CDR1 SNHLY and CDR2 FYNNEI. CDR3 loop: CASSPPGAEGLAGYNEQFF. In nucleotides, the CDR3 is TGTGCCAGCAGCCCCCCCGGGGCAGAAGGACTAGCGGGGTACAATGAGCAGTTCTTC. Complete variable domain (other parts from reference TRBV2 and TRBJ2-1): EPEVTQTPSHQVTQMGQEVILRCVPISNHLYFYWYRQILGQKVEFLVSFYNNEISEKSEIFDDQFSVERPDGSNFTLKIRSTKLEDSAMYFCASSPPGAEGLAGYNEQFFGPGTRLTVL.

The chain is built from TRBV4-1 and TRBJ2-1; TRBD2 agrees at 14 bases. The CDR3 sequence is 19 residues long. Trimming cost V 1 base and J 7 bases; bases outside gene matches: 12. Germline V gene sequence: CDR1 MGHRA, CDR2 YSYEKL. This CDR3 reads CASSQGLAGGPGRRNEQFF. For the CDR3, the DNA is TGCGCCAGCAGCCAAGGACTAGCGGGAGGGCCGGGTAGACGTAATGAGCAGTTCTTC.

The rearrangement uses TRBV5-4 and TRBJ2-6; D gene unclear. This CDR3 contains 15 residues. Germline V gene sequence: CDR1 SGHNT, CDR2 YYREEE (reference sequence). V was trimmed by 1 base and J by 2 bases, leaving 7 bases between them. The CDR3 here is CASSLPGAGANVLTF. The DNA for the CDR3 is TGTGCCAGCAGCTTGCCGGGTGCTGGGGCCAACGTCCTGACTTTC.

The rearrangement joins TRBV5-4 to TRBJ1-4; no reliable D call. Deletions cut 4 bases from V and 1 base from J, with 8 bases between. This CDR3 spans 14 amino acids. In germline, CDR1 is SGHNT, CDR2 YYREEE (reference sequence). CDR3 protein: CASSNWGTNEKLFF. In DNA form, the CDR3 reads TGTGCCAGCAGCAATTGGGGAACTAATGAAAAACTGTTTTTT.

The count of this clone is one. This chain connects TRBV13 to TRBJ2-4; D uncertain. V was clipped by 0 bases and J by 3 bases, with 9 bases between them. CDR3 length: 15 residues. Looked up from germline, CDR1 is PRHDT and CDR2 is FYEKMQ (reference sequence). In nucleotides, the CDR3 is TGTGCCAGCAGCTTAGGCCCCGATGACAAAAACATTCAGTACTTC. Translating it yields CASSLGPDDKNIQYF.

This chain links TRBV2 with TRBJ2-6, with D unresolved. V lost 4 bases and J lost 0, with 4 bases in between. The CDR3 runs 14 residues. Per germline, CDR1 SNHLY and CDR2 FYNNEI. The CDR3 spells CASSGGSGANVLTF. CDR3 nucleotides: TGTGCCAGCAGTGGGGGCTCTGGGGCCAACGTCCTGACTTTC.

V gene TRBV28 combines with J gene TRBJ1-6; D unresolved. This CDR3 has 15 amino acids. Germline-derived CDR1 and CDR2 are MDHEN and SYDVKM. Deletions cut 7 bases from V and 0 bases from J, with 10 bases between. CDR3: CASIWASSYNSPLHF. CDR3 coding DNA: TGTGCCAGCATTTGGGCCAGCTCCTATAATTCACCCCTCCACTTT.

V usage is TRBV28 and J usage is TRBJ2-7; the match to TRBD1 covers 8 bases. CDR1 is MDHEN and CDR2 is SYDVKM in the germline V gene. V lost 7 bases to trimming and J lost 1 base; unmatched junction nucleotides: 6. The CDR3 extends over 14 amino acids. The CDR3 protein is CASIRQGYSYEQYF. The CDR3 DNA is TGTGCCAGCATTCGACAGGGGTATTCCTACGAGCAGTACTTC. Supplemented by reference TRBV28 and TRBJ2-7, the full variable domain reads DVKVTQSSRYLVKRTGEKVFLECVQDMDHENMFWYRQDPGLGLRLIYFSYDVKMKEKGDIPEGYSVSREKKERFSLILESASTNQTSMYLCASIRQGYSYEQYFGPGTRLTVT.

The chain is built from TRBV9 and TRBJ2-2, with 12 bases identical to TRBD2. Germline CDR1 is SGDLS and CDR2 is YYNGEE. The CDR3 extends over 17 amino acids. V was pared by 6 bases and J by 4 bases, with 10 bases of the junction left unmatched. CDR3 bases: TGTGCCAGCAACGACCTAGCGGGAGGGCCGTCCACCGGGGAGCTGTTTTTT. Encoded protein: CASNDLAGGPSTGELFF.